The 22 T cell receptor beta chains below were found in one sample sequenced in a study of response to subunit inactivated influenza vaccine (dated by TCRdb to the late 2010s). The library was built by means of RT-PCR. Sequencing took place on an Illumina HiSeq 2500. TCRdb ran its own pipeline on the public reads, namely fastp trimming at Q25 and MiXCR clone calling, and kept in-frame beta chains. Rows merge per CDR3 protein into single entries with the most common DNA and genes. The sample includes 500,000 or so distinct CDR3 sequences, with roughly 9.8% observed a single time. Of the sample, 9.5% to 15% falls within the top ten clones. The label giving this sample's time point can be read as: 45 days after influenza vaccine administration. Here the sequenced sample was PBMCs from blood, taken around seven weeks after vaccination. The receptors come from a man aged 45 to 65 who received an inactivated influenza vaccine. Donor details come from another sample of the same person, matched by shared clones.

The chain uses TRBV6-1 and TRBJ2-1; D is ambiguous. Germline CDR1 MNHNS, CDR2 SASEGT. The ends were cut back, 11 bases at V and 0 bases at J, with 17 bases in the middle. The CDR3 spans 15 residues. In nucleotides, the CDR3 is TGTGCCGCCGAGTTGAGTCGGAGCTCCTACAATGAGCAGTTCTTC. This codes for CAAELSRSSYNEQFF.

The V call is TRBV5-4, the J call TRBJ2-5; 7 nucleotides match TRBD2. V lost 0 bases to trimming and J lost 0 bases; unmatched junction nucleotides: 8. Germline V CDR1 and CDR2: SGHNT, YYREEE (reference sequence). The CDR3 is 17 residues long. The CDR3 region is CASSLGTGGLHQETQYF. The CDR3 DNA reads as TGTGCCAGCAGCTTGGGCACGGGGGGACTTCACCAAGAGACCCAGTACTTC.

This CDR3 is CASSRQESAYEQYF. The CDR3 coding sequence is TGTGCCAGCAGCCGACAGGAATCTGCCTACGAGCAGTACTTC. The chain couples TRBV3-1 to TRBJ2-7; a weak D match, TRBD1 (6 bases). The CDR3 loop spans 14 amino acids. Germline values: CDR1 LGHDT, CDR2 YNNKEL (reference sequence). V lost 4 bases, J lost 2 bases, and 12 bases lay in between.

This clonotype was detected only a few times. The chain combines TRBV2 with TRBJ1-3; unclear D gene. Trimming took off 10 bases at V and 2 bases at J, with 6 bases between the two ends. The CDR3 is 11 amino acids. Germline lookup yields CDR1 SNHLY and CDR2 FYNNEI. The CDR3 bases are TGTGCCACCGGACCTGGAAACACCATATATTTT. It specifies CATGPGNTIYF.

This clonotype was observed a handful of times. The rearrangement links TRBV20-1 to TRBJ2-5; 10 positions match TRBD2. This CDR3 has 15 residues. V shed 0 bases, J shed 0 bases, and the junction held 1 base outside the gene matches. CDR1 DFQATT and CDR2 SNEGSKA come from the germline V gene (reference sequence). In DNA, the CDR3 is TGCAGTGCTAGAGAACTAGCGGGGTACCAAGAGACCCAGTACTTC. Protein sequence: CSARELAGYQETQYF.

This clonotype was picked up many times. This rearrangement joins TRBV12-3 or TRBV12-4 to TRBJ1-3; 10 bases match TRBD1. V shed 5 bases and J 9 bases; nucleotides not matched to a gene: 10. The CDR3 totals 15 residues. The DNA for the CDR3 is TGTGCCAGCAGTGGGGGACAGGGGATAGCCGGCACCATATATTTT. Translation: CASSGGQGIAGTIYF.

This clonotype occurred a few times. The J gene is TRBJ2-1, the V gene TRBV24-1, with 7 bases matching TRBD2. V was clipped by 0 bases and J by 7 bases; unmatched bases: 8. This CDR3 comprises 16 residues. The germline V gene has CDR1 KGHDR and CDR2 SFDVKD. As DNA, the CDR3 is TGTGCCACCAGTGATTTGAGACTAGCAGCAGAGAATGAGCAGTTCTTC. It is translated as CATSDLRLAAENEQFF.

Only a few counts were recorded for this clonotype. The rearrangement links TRBV7-9 to TRBJ2-5; no clear D gene. Per germline, CDR1 SEHNR and CDR2 FQNEAQ (reference sequence). The CDR3 totals 14 residues. The V end was cut by 1 base, the J end by 6 bases, with 12 bases between. CDR3 bases: TGTGCCAGCAGCTTAGTGGGTCGCCCGCAGACCCAGTACTTC. Its protein is CASSLVGRPQTQYF.

The CDR3 nucleotides read TGTGCCAGCGGTCCGACAATACAGGGGGCGGATACGCAGTATTTT. Its translation: CASGPTIQGADTQYF. The J gene is TRBJ2-3, the V gene TRBV6-1; 9 positions match TRBD1. The CDR3 is made up of 15 amino acids. Germline V lookup: CDR1 MNHNS, CDR2 SASEGT. Trimming removed 8 bases from V and 6 bases from J; junction bases left unmatched: 12.

This clonotype appeared a few times. The gene calls are TRBV7-2 and TRBJ2-7; 7 bases align to TRBD1. Looked up from germline, CDR1 is SGHTA and CDR2 is FQGNSA. With V trimmed by 5 bases and J by 4 bases, 11 bases remained unmatched. The CDR3 covers 15 residues. This chain's CDR3 is CASSPRDSRLYEQYF. As DNA, the CDR3 is TGTGCCAGCAGCCCGAGGGACAGCCGGTTATACGAGCAGTACTTC.

This clonotype appeared many times. The chain uses TRBV12-3 or TRBV12-4 and TRBJ2-2; TRBD1 matches at 9 bases. This CDR3 has 15 residues. The V segment lost 6 bases and the J segment 5 bases; nucleotides outside the gene matches: 7. The CDR3 coding sequence is TGTGCCAGCAGGCCGGGACAGGGATTTACCGGGGAGCTGTTTTTT. Encoded protein: CASRPGQGFTGELFF.

V is TRBV5-1 and J is TRBJ2-5; D is perhaps TRBD1 (7 bases). Germline values: CDR1 SGHRS, CDR2 YFSETQ. The CDR3 totals 15 residues. The V end lost 4 bases, the J end lost 2 bases, and 15 bases lay between the germline ends. The CDR3 DNA follows: TGCGCCAGCAGCCCCACGACAGGGAGGCAAGAGACCCAGTACTTC. Translation: CASSPTTGRQETQYF.

The V gene is TRBV2, the J gene TRBJ2-2, with D possibly TRBD2 on 5 matching bases. Trimming pared 8 bases from V and 2 bases from J, leaving 9 bases between. The CDR3 extends over 13 amino acids. In germline, CDR1 is SNHLY, CDR2 FYNNEI. The CDR3 protein is CASYGLNTGELFF. The CDR3 DNA is TGTGCCAGCTACGGACTTAACACCGGGGAGCTGTTTTTT.

The J gene is TRBJ2-3, the V gene TRBV9, with 9 bases aligning to TRBD1. The CDR3 is 16 amino acids. With V trimmed by 6 bases and J by 0 bases, 8 bases remained unmatched. Germline lookup yields CDR1 SGDLS and CDR2 YYNGEE. CDR3 region: CASTSTGGESTDTQYF. The CDR3 DNA follows: TGTGCCAGCACCAGTACAGGGGGCGAGAGCACAGATACGCAGTATTTT.

This clonotype was recorded a few times. This chain joins TRBV29-1 and TRBJ2-7; D unresolved. This CDR3 has 12 residues. Germline values: CDR1 SQVTM, CDR2 ANQGSEA. Trimming stripped 3 bases from V and 6 bases from J, with 12 bases between. CDR3 residues: CSVDLGSSEQYF. The CDR3 region has the DNA TGCAGCGTTGATCTCGGGTCCAGCGAGCAGTACTTC.

This clonotype came up a few times. V and J are TRBV12-3 or TRBV12-4 and TRBJ2-2; 13 nucleotides match TRBD2. Losses at the gene ends were 6 bases for V and 7 bases for J; bases not matched to a gene: 8. The CDR3 totals 16 residues. CDR3 loop: CASRQLAGGPGGELFF. The CDR3 coding sequence is TGTGCCAGCAGACAACTAGCGGGGGGGCCCGGCGGGGAGCTGTTTTTT.

The V call is TRBV20-1, the J call TRBJ2-7; TRBD2 agrees at 9 bases. The length of the CDR3 is 16 residues. CDR1 DFQATT and CDR2 SNEGSKA come from the germline V gene (reference sequence). V shed 4 bases, J shed 5 bases, and the junction held 15 bases outside the gene matches. The CDR3, as DNA: TGCAGTGCTATCTCGTCTTTGAGCGGGAGGTTCAACGAGCAGTACTTC. Protein sequence: CSAISSLSGRFNEQYF.

Many counts were recorded for this clonotype. The CDR3 DNA reads as TGTGCCAGCAGTTCAGGGACAGGGCGGAATCAGCCCCAGCATTTT. Protein product: CASSSGTGRNQPQHF. The rearrangement uses TRBV12-3 or TRBV12-4 and TRBJ1-5; 9 nucleotides match TRBD1. The trim removed 4 bases at V and 4 bases at J, leaving 5 bases unmatched. CDR3 size: 15 residues.

The chain carries TRBV7-8 and TRBJ2-3; the D gene is possibly TRBD1 (6 bases). V dropped 4 bases and J dropped 2 bases, with 16 bases sitting between them. The CDR3 consists of 16 residues. Germline V gives CDR1 SGHVS, CDR2 FQNEAQ. CDR3 region: CASSSSGVRDTDTQYF. CDR3 sequence (DNA): TGTGCCAGCAGCTCTTCAGGGGTTAGGGACACAGATACGCAGTATTTT.

This clonotype was seen many times. The genes are TRBV12-3 or TRBV12-4 and TRBJ2-4; weak D call: TRBD1 (6 bases). Trimming cost V 4 bases and J 1 base, with 11 bases left between them. The CDR3 sequence is 15 residues long. CDR3 sequence: CASSSNQGAKNIQYF. The CDR3 DNA reads as TGTGCCAGCAGTTCCAATCAGGGGGCCAAAAACATTCAGTACTTC.

This clonotype was seen more than once but under ten times. V usage is TRBV7-2 and J usage is TRBJ2-1; 10 nucleotides agree with TRBD2. This CDR3 is 15 amino acids long. V was clipped by 6 bases and J by 3 bases; unmatched bases: 5. Germline V CDR1 and CDR2: SGHTA, FQGNSA. The CDR3 DNA follows: TGTGCCAGCAGATCGGGACTAGCGCTCTACAATGAGCAGTTCTTC. This gives the protein CASRSGLALYNEQFF.

A few counts support this clonotype. The CDR3 region is CASSLSRGAYGYTF. CDR3 nucleotide sequence: TGTGCCAGCAGTTTATCACGGGGGGCCTATGGCTACACCTTC. This chain links TRBV27 with TRBJ1-2; D is perhaps TRBD1 (6 bases). Trimming took 0 bases from V and 4 from J, leaving 9 bases between them. In germline, CDR1 is MNHEY, CDR2 SMNVEV (reference sequence). The CDR3 loop spans 14 amino acids.